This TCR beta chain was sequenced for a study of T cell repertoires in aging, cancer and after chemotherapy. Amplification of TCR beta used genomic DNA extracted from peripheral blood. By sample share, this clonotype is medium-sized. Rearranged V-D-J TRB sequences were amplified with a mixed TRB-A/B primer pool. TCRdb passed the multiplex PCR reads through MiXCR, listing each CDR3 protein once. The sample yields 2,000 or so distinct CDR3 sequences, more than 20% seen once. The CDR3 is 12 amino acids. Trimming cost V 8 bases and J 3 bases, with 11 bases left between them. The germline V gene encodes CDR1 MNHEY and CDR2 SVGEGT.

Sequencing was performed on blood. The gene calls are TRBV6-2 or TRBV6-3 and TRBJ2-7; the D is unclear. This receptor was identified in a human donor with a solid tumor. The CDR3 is CASGRVVYEQYF. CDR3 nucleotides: TGTGCCAGCGGTAGGGTGGTCTACGAGCAGTACTTC.